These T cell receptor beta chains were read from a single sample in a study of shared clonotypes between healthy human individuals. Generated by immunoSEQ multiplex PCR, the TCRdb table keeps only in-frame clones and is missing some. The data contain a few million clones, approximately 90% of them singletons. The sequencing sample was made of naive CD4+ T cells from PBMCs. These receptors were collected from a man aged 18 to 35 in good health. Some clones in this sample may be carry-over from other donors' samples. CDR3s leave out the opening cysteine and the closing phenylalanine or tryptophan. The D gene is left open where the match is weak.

cdr3_aa: ASSYGTGDSYNEQF; j_call: TRBJ2-1; cdr3_length: 14; d_call: TRBD1; v_call: TRBV6-5
cdr3_aa: SVDTPATEAF; j_call: TRBJ1-1; cdr3_length: 10; d_call: -; v_call: TRBV29-1
cdr3_aa: AYKKDTQY; j_call: TRBJ2-3; cdr3_length: 8; d_call: -; v_call: TRBV30
cdr3_aa: ASSRLESYEQY; j_call: TRBJ2-7; cdr3_length: 11; d_call: -; v_call: TRBV7-9
cdr3_aa: ASSAPDRVGYGYT; j_call: TRBJ1-2; cdr3_length: 13; d_call: TRBD1; v_call: TRBV25-1
cdr3_aa: ASSLDRGRIQY; j_call: TRBJ2-4; cdr3_length: 11; d_call: TRBD1; v_call: TRBV13
cdr3_aa: ASSQEGLAGLNTGELF; j_call: TRBJ2-2; cdr3_length: 16; d_call: TRBD2; v_call: TRBV4-1
cdr3_aa: ASSSSGTYSTDTQY; j_call: TRBJ2-3; cdr3_length: 14; d_call: TRBD2; v_call: TRBV7-2
cdr3_aa: ASSSDSPTQETQY; j_call: TRBJ2-5; cdr3_length: 13; d_call: -; v_call: TRBV5-1
cdr3_aa: ASSVISGNTIY; j_call: TRBJ1-3; cdr3_length: 11; d_call: -; v_call: TRBV28